The clone carrying this T cell receptor (beta chain) appeared a single time. What it binds is unknown. This record comes from a study of somatic mutations in cytotoxic T cells in rheumatoid arthritis. Study-wide findings and caveats: Rheumatoid arthritis patients were compared with age-matched healthy controls, and their CD8+ T-cell clonality did not differ significantly.

In the source study's methods: Matches to published virus-specific TCRB sequences were rare among patient CD8+ clones larger than 1%. Only in-frame clones appear in the TCRdb table, and some are missing; sequencing was by immunoSEQ multiplex PCR. The DNA was the basis for D and trimming; V, J and clone size are from that table. Of 23,000 or so clones listed, approximately 80% are singletons. The TCR was taken from an adult with rheumatoid arthritis. The sequenced sample consisted of CD8+ T cells sorted from blood.

DNA for the CDR3: TGTGCCAGCAGCCCTGGGGGAGGGACAGTGAACACCGGGGAGCTGTTTTTT. Its protein product is CASSPGGGTVNTGELFF. The rearrangement links TRBV12-1 to TRBJ2-2. TRBV12-1 is a documented pseudogene. The CDR3 consists of 17 residues.